The 30 T cell receptor beta chains below all came from one sample that was sequenced in a study of T cell changes during pregnancy in multiple sclerosis. Profiling relied on immunoSEQ multiplex PCR, and the TCRdb table lists in-frame clones only, not all of them. The sample has about 98,000 clones, 92% seen once. This specimen was peripheral blood, taken after pregnancy. These receptors were taken from a female donor in good health, enrolled as a control in a pregnancy study.

The chain combines TRBV7-2 with TRBJ1-1; no firm D call. The length of the CDR3 is 13 residues. Germline CDR1 is SGHTA and CDR2 is FQGNSA. V shed 5 bases and J shed 0 bases, with 7 bases lying between them. CDR3: CASSPFVNTEAFF. In nucleotides, the CDR3 is TGTGCCAGCAGCCCCTTTGTGAACACTGAAGCTTTCTTT.

The chain employs TRBV7-9 and TRBJ1-1; perhaps TRBD1 as D (6 bases). In germline, CDR1 is SEHNR, CDR2 FQNEAQ (reference sequence). V was cut by 2 bases and J by 4 bases, with 11 bases left in between. The CDR3 runs to 14 residues. The CDR3 is CASSLSQGSTEAFF. For the CDR3, the DNA is TGTGCCAGCAGCTTAAGTCAGGGGAGCACTGAAGCTTTCTTT.

V is TRBV5-5 and J is TRBJ2-7, with D tentatively TRBD1 (5 bases). The CDR3 sequence is 13 residues long. Per the germline V gene, CDR1 is SGHKS and CDR2 is YYEKEE (reference sequence). Trimming left V 0 bases short and J 7 bases short, with 11 bases between. The CDR3 nucleotides read TGTGCCAGCAGCTTGGTGACAGCCTGGGAGCAGTACTTC. This codes for CASSLVTAWEQYF.

This sequence joins TRBV7-9 and TRBJ2-3; 9 bases map to TRBD2. Germline loops: CDR1 SEHNR, CDR2 FQNEAQ (reference sequence). This CDR3 spans 19 amino acids. With 5 bases clipped from V and 5 bases from J, the junction kept 20 bases outside the gene matches. The CDR3 sequence: CASSLDSSGKLVMIDTQYF. The DNA of the CDR3 is TGTGCCAGCAGCCTAGACTCTAGCGGGAAGCTGGTAATGATAGATACGCAGTATTTT.

V gene TRBV5-1 combines with J gene TRBJ1-5; possible D gene TRBD1, 6 bases. Trimming removed 4 bases from V and 7 bases from J, with 12 bases in between. CDR1 is SGHRS and CDR2 is YFSETQ in the germline V gene. This CDR3 is 13 amino acids long. This CDR3 reads CASSGGQNQPQHF. For the CDR3, the DNA is TGCGCCAGCAGCGGCGGACAGAACCAGCCCCAGCATTTT.

The V and J genes are TRBV6-4 and TRBJ1-1, with D unclear. The CDR3 extends over 15 amino acids. Looked up from germline, CDR1 is MRHNA and CDR2 is SNTAGT. Trimming shortened V by 6 bases and J by 0 bases, and 14 bases separated the two germline ends. CDR3 coding DNA: TGTGCCAGCAGGCCACATTCCTCCATGAACACTGAAGCTTTCTTT. Protein: CASRPHSSMNTEAFF.

V usage is TRBV5-1 and J usage is TRBJ1-5; D remains ambiguous. The V end was cut by 0 bases, the J end by 0 bases, with 10 bases between. Germline CDR1 is SGHRS and CDR2 is YFSETQ. This CDR3 is built from 16 residues. The CDR3 sequence: CASSLDSIYSNQPQHF. The CDR3 region has the DNA TGCGCCAGCAGCTTGGACAGTATTTATAGCAATCAGCCCCAGCATTTT. Based on the CDR3 plus reference TRBV5-1 and TRBJ1-5, the full variable domain is KAGVTQTPRYLIKTRGQQVTLSCSPISGHRSVSWYQQTPGQGLQFLFEYFSETQRNKGNFPGRFSGRQFSNSRSEMNVSTLELGDSALYLCASSLDSIYSNQPQHFGDGTRLSIL.

Turning to this clone: The junction departs from germline at one end; a sequencing error may be responsible. The chain links TRBV29-1 to TRBJ2-2, with TRBD2 identical over 9 bases. Germline lookup yields CDR1 SQVTM and CDR2 ANQGSEA. The CDR3 is 14 residues long. CDR3 coding DNA: TGCAGCGTTGGGATAGCGGGAGAAACCGAGGAGCTGTTTTTT. Its protein is CSVGIAGETEELFF.

The chain employs TRBV11-2 and TRBJ2-7; 7 nucleotides agree with TRBD1. CDR3 length equals 14 residues. CDR1 and CDR2 from the germline V gene are SGHAT and FQNNGV. Losses at the gene ends were 5 bases for V and 3 bases for J; bases not matched to a gene: 7. CDR3 in DNA: TGTGCCAGCAGCCCGACAGGGTCCCTCTACGAGCAGTACTTC. Its protein is CASSPTGSLYEQYF.

V usage is TRBV29-1 and J usage is TRBJ1-2; 7 positions match TRBD1. V shed 3 bases, J shed 5 bases, and the junction held 6 bases outside the gene matches. Germline V gene data show CDR1 as SQVTM and CDR2 as ANQGSEA. The CDR3 length is 13 residues. This CDR3 reads CSVDRDRVYGYTF. CDR3 DNA: TGCAGCGTTGACCGGGACAGAGTTTATGGCTACACCTTC.

The chain uses TRBV6-5 and TRBJ2-5, with TRBD2 identical over 11 bases. V lost 4 bases to trimming and J lost 5 bases; unmatched junction nucleotides: 9. Looked up from germline, CDR1 is MNHEY and CDR2 is SVGAGI. CDR3 size: 16 residues. Written as DNA, the CDR3 is TGTGCCAGCAGTTCCCCTTTAGCGGGGGGGCTGGAGACCCAGTACTTC. This gives the protein CASSSPLAGGLETQYF.

This chain joins TRBV7-2 and TRBJ2-7; a weak D match, TRBD1 (6 bases). This CDR3 is built from 17 residues. Trimming left V 0 bases short and J 5 bases short, with 20 bases between. The germline V gene has CDR1 SGHTA and CDR2 FQGNSA. The CDR3 reads CASSLALGGHLVHEQYF. CDR3 coding DNA: TGTGCCAGCAGCTTAGCGTTAGGGGGACACTTGGTCCACGAGCAGTACTTC.

The V and J genes are TRBV5-1 and TRBJ1-1; 7 bases agree with TRBD1. V trimming: 4 bases; J trimming: 0 bases; junction bases outside the gene matches: 6. CDR3 length: 15 amino acids. From germline, CDR1 is SGHRS and CDR2 YFSETQ. The CDR3 reads CASSARGAMNTEAFF. For the CDR3, the DNA is TGCGCCAGCAGCGCCAGGGGGGCCATGAACACTGAAGCTTTCTTT.

This clone has only one observation. The V and J genes are TRBV20-1 and TRBJ2-1; 7 bases match TRBD1. The CDR3 contains 11 residues. Germline V gene data show CDR1 as DFQATT and CDR2 as SNEGSKA (reference sequence). V trimming: 2 bases; J trimming: 10 bases; junction bases outside the gene matches: 2. The CDR3 DNA reads as TGCAGTGCTAGACGGGGACAGGAGCAGTTCTTC. It encodes CSARRGQEQFF.

This clone was recorded once. The chain recombines TRBV10-3 with TRBJ2-1; 7 nucleotides align to TRBD2. V shed 3 bases, J shed 5 bases, and the junction held 7 bases outside the gene matches. Germline lookup yields CDR1 ENHRY and CDR2 SYGVKD. The CDR3 extends over 15 amino acids. CDR3 in DNA: TGTGCCATCAGTGACGGACTAGGTTTGCACAATGAGCAGTTCTTC. As protein: CAISDGLGLHNEQFF.

This sequence joins TRBV9 and TRBJ1-1, with 7 bases matching TRBD1. The ends lost 7 bases at V and 1 base at J; junction bases unmatched: 10. Germline V lookup: CDR1 SGDLS, CDR2 YYNGEE. The length of the CDR3 is 15 residues. The CDR3 sequence is CASSTQTGTNTEAFF. The CDR3 nucleotides read TGTGCCAGCTCAACGCAGACAGGGACGAACACTGAAGCTTTCTTT.

In the case of this clone: A junction boundary mismatches the germline segment, possibly from a read error. The V gene is TRBV30, the J gene TRBJ1-2; TRBD1 matches 9 bases. The germline V gene has CDR1 GTSNPN and CDR2 SVGIG (reference sequence). This CDR3 comprises 13 residues. CDR3 amino acids: CAWSVRDRAPGKF. CDR3 DNA sequence: TGTGCCTGGAGTGTCCGGGACAGGGCCCCCGGCAAGTTC.

The V and J genes are TRBV27 and TRBJ2-3; D may be TRBD2 (5 bases). Per germline, CDR1 MNHEY and CDR2 SMNVEV (reference sequence). Trimming left V 5 bases short and J 5 bases short, with 17 bases between. CDR3 length: 15 amino acids. The CDR3: CASSERISTRDTQYF. In nucleotides, the CDR3 is TGTGCCAGCAGTGAGCGGATTTCCACCAGAGATACGCAGTATTTT.

This chain joins TRBV2 and TRBJ2-5, with 7 bases lining up with TRBD2. The CDR3 spans 12 residues. The V segment lost 8 bases and the J segment 6 bases; nucleotides outside the gene matches: 6. The germline V gene encodes CDR1 SNHLY and CDR2 FYNNEI. In DNA, the CDR3 is TGTGCCAGCGGGGAGGGTTTGAAGACCCAGTACTTC. Residues: CASGEGLKTQYF.

This sequence joins TRBV6-5 and TRBJ2-3; 7 bases are shared with TRBD2. Germline V gene sequence: CDR1 MNHEY, CDR2 SVGAGI. V was clipped by 5 bases and J by 3 bases; unmatched bases: 2. The CDR3 extends over 13 amino acids. The DNA of the CDR3 is TGTGCCAGCAGTAGGACTAGTACAGATACGCAGTATTTT. Protein product: CASSRTSTDTQYF.

V and J are TRBV18 and TRBJ2-6; 9 positions match TRBD2. V gave up 2 bases and J gave up 0 bases; unmatched junction bases: 2. CDR3 size: 17 residues. CDR1 and CDR2 (germline): KGHSH, LQKENI. Here the CDR3 reads CASSPGGGVSGANVLTF. DNA for the CDR3: TGTGCCAGCTCACCAGGCGGGGGGGTCTCTGGGGCCAACGTCCTGACTTTC.

V is TRBV7-2 and J is TRBJ2-3; D is perhaps TRBD2 (6 bases). This CDR3 has 16 residues. Trimming took 4 bases from V and 6 from J, leaving 20 bases between them. Germline V gene sequence: CDR1 SGHTA, CDR2 FQGNSA. CDR3 nucleotides: TGTGCCAGCAGCTCCGGGGGAAGCGCCCAATACGATACGCAGTATTTT. It yields the protein CASSSGGSAQYDTQYF.

The chain joins TRBV28 to TRBJ1-5, with D possibly TRBD1 on 5 matching bases. The CDR3 sequence is 14 residues long. In germline, CDR1 is MDHEN, CDR2 SYDVKM. V was cut by 8 bases and J by 9 bases, with 20 bases left in between. The CDR3 spells CASLDTGRLGPQHF. For the CDR3, the DNA is TGTGCCAGCCTCGATACAGGCCGCCTAGGGCCCCAGCATTTT.

This clone has just a few counts. The chain joins TRBV11-1 to TRBJ1-1, with a weak D call TRBD1 (6 bases). Trimming shortened V by 5 bases and J by 4 bases, and 20 bases separated the two germline ends. Germline-derived CDR1 and CDR2 are SGHAT and FQDESV (reference sequence). This CDR3 has 16 residues. The DNA for the CDR3 is TGTGCCAGCAGCATACAGGGTCGCATTATTGGCACTGAAGCTTTCTTT. Translating gives CASSIQGRIIGTEAFF.

This chain connects TRBV7-9 to TRBJ2-1; perhaps TRBD2 as D (6 bases). V shed 5 bases and J shed 7 bases, with 18 bases lying between them. The CDR3 runs 15 residues. CDR1 is SEHNR and CDR2 is FQNEAQ in the germline V gene (reference sequence). The CDR3: CASSPRAFGGNEQFF. CDR3 in DNA: TGTGCCAGCAGCCCACGGGCTTTTGGGGGGAATGAGCAGTTCTTC.

J is TRBJ1-2 and V is TRBV10-1; maybe TRBD1 (5 bases). The V end lost 3 bases, the J end lost 4 bases, and 12 bases lay between the germline ends. The CDR3 is 14 residues long. The V gene's germline CDR1 is WNHNN and CDR2 SYGVQD (reference sequence). CDR3 amino acids: CASSDNSRGYGYTF. The CDR3 region has the DNA TGCGCCAGCAGTGATAACAGTAGGGGCTATGGCTACACCTTC.

The chain links TRBV11-2 to TRBJ2-3; 7 nucleotides line up with TRBD2. The CDR3 runs 13 residues. V shed 11 bases, J shed 3 bases, and the junction held 8 bases outside the gene matches. Looked up from germline, CDR1 is SGHAT and CDR2 is FQNNGV. The chain's CDR3 is CALRGRGTDTQYF. DNA of the CDR3: TGTGCCCTTCGTGGGAGGGGTACAGATACGCAGTATTTT.

This rearrangement joins TRBV19 to TRBJ2-1; D possibly corresponds to TRBD1 (6 bases). This CDR3 region has 13 residues. The V and J ends lost 10 bases and 4 bases respectively, with 14 bases between them. Per the germline V gene, CDR1 is LNHDA and CDR2 is SQIVND (reference sequence). Here the CDR3 DNA reads TGTGCCACTACAGGGTTTGATTACAATGAGCAGTTCTTC. It codes for CATTGFDYNEQFF. Supplemented by reference TRBV19 and TRBJ2-1, the full variable domain reads DGGITQSPKYLFRKEGQNVTLSCEQNLNHDAMYWYRQDPGQGLRLIYYSQIVNDFQKGDIAEGYSVSREKKESFPLTVTSAQKNPTAFYLCATTGFDYNEQFFGPGTRLTVL.

The gene calls are TRBV18 and TRBJ2-3, with TRBD1 identical over 10 bases. Trimming cost V 3 bases and J 4 bases; bases outside gene matches: 1. The CDR3 has 14 amino acids. CDR1 and CDR2 from the germline V gene are KGHSH and LQKENI. In DNA, the CDR3 is TGTGCCAGCTCACCTGGACAGGGGGCAGATACGCAGTATTTT. Its protein product is CASSPGQGADTQYF.

The chain carries TRBV7-9 and TRBJ2-1; D call uncertain. Looked up from germline, CDR1 is SEHNR and CDR2 is FQNEAQ (reference sequence). With 7 bases removed from V and 0 bases from J, the gap between germline ends came to 13 bases. This CDR3 comprises 15 residues. The CDR3 loop reads CASTGAQDSYNEQFF. The CDR3 DNA reads TGTGCCAGCACCGGTGCCCAGGACTCCTACAATGAGCAGTTCTTC.